A selection of T cell receptor beta chains follows, all from one sample in a study of human T cells and chemical hapten exposure. TCRdb processed the RACE reads anew with MiXCR; each CDR3 protein has one entry. The sample shows around 53,000 distinct CDR3 sequences, 9.3% of them seen only once. Here the sequenced sample was whole blood, taken in connection with sensitization to the hapten diphenylcyclopropenone (DPC). These receptors all stem from a woman in her forties or fifties with alopecia areata. Some clones in this sample may be carry-over from other donors' samples. Each CDR3 is given with its conserved first and last residue. The D gene is left open where the match is weak. Some rows have no size entry. The others give once, few or many, or a class for an expanded clone.

>NA|15|NA|TRBJ1-4|TRBV18
TGTGCCAGCTCACCACTTCAGGGAGGGAATGAAAAACTGTTTTTT
CASSPLQGGNEKLFF
>TRBD2|15|many|TRBJ2-3|TRBV2
TGTGCCAGCAGTGATCTAGCGGGAGCGAAAGATACGCAGTATTTT
CASSDLAGAKDTQYF
>NA|13|NA|TRBJ2-7|TRBV12-3/TRBV12-4
TGTGCCAGCAGTTTAAGGAGCTCCTACGAGCAGTACTTC
CASSLRSSYEQYF
>NA|12|NA|TRBJ2-3|TRBV20-1
TGCAGTGCTAGCGGGAAAGCAGATACGCAGTATTTT
CSASGKADTQYF
>TRBD1|16|many|TRBJ2-7|TRBV28
TGTGCCAGCAGTTCTTTCGTCGGGACAGACTCCTACGAGCAGTACTTC
CASSSFVGTDSYEQYF
>TRBD1|13|many|TRBJ2-5|TRBV6-5
TGTGCCAGCAGTACGGACAGGGGTGAGACCCAGTACTTC
CASSTDRGETQYF
>TRBD2|14|many|TRBJ2-3|TRBV20-1
TGCAGTGCAAGGACTAGCGGTACCACAGATACGCAGTATTTT
CSARTSGTTDTQYF
>TRBD1|12|many|TRBJ2-1|TRBV6-4
TGTGCCATCCCAGACAGGGTACATGAGCAGTTCTTC
CAIPDRVHEQFF
>TRBD1|15|many|TRBJ1-6|TRBV20-1
TGCAGTGCTAGCCCCCGACAGGGCTATAATTCACCCCTCCACTTT
CSASPRQGYNSPLHF
>NA|16|many|TRBJ1-4|TRBV9
TGTGCCAGCAGCGTAGGAGGGGGTGCAACTAATGAAAAACTGTTTTTT
CASSVGGGATNEKLFF
>NA|15|NA|TRBJ2-1|TRBV6-2/TRBV6-3
TGTGCCAGCAGTTACGCGGTAGCTTCTTACAATGAGCAGTTCTTC
CASSYAVASYNEQFF
>NA|11|few|TRBJ1-2|TRBV21-1
TGTGCCAGCAGCAAAAAAAGGGCACAGACCTTC
CASSKKRAQTF
>NA|12|many|TRBJ2-5|TRBV29-1
TGCAGCGGTTCCAGGGGCCAAGAGACCCAGTACTTC
CSGSRGQETQYF
>TRBD2|14|NA|TRBJ2-1|TRBV20-1
TGCGGTGCTACCTTAGGCGGGGGTTATAATGAGCAGTTCTTC
CGATLGGGYNEQFF
>NA|15|many|TRBJ2-5|TRBV6-2/TRBV6-3
TGTGCCAGCAGTGCGAACGGTGGTTTCCGGGAGACCCAGTACTTC
CASSANGGFRETQYF
>TRBD1|17|many|TRBJ2-1|TRBV20-1
TGCAGTGCTAGAGATCCGACAGGGGCTCTGAGCGACAATGAGCAGTTCTTC
CSARDPTGALSDNEQFF
>NA|15|few|TRBJ1-5|TRBV6-6
TGTGCCAGCAGTTTGGGCGAGGCAGGGAATCAGCCCCAGCATTTT
CASSLGEAGNQPQHF
>NA|16|NA|TRBJ2-6|TRBV6-6
TGTGCCAGCAGTCCGGACAGAAGCTCTGGGGCCAACGTCCTGACTTTC
CASSPDRSSGANVLTF
>NA|15|few|TRBJ1-6|TRBV10-3
TGTGCCATCAGCAGAACCGATTATCAAAATTCACCCCTCCACTTT
CAISRTDYQNSPLHF
>NA|16|many|TRBJ2-5|TRBV12-3/TRBV12-4
TGTGCCAGCACCCCCCCCGGGCAGGGGTGGGGGGAGACCCAGTACTTC
CASTPPGQGWGETQYF
>NA|12|many|TRBJ2-7|TRBV7-2
TGTGCCAGCAGCAAACTAGGTACCGAGCAGTACTTC
CASSKLGTEQYF
>TRBD1|13|many|TRBJ2-3|TRBV12-3/TRBV12-4
TGTGCCAGCAGCGGACAGGGCACAGATACGCAGTATTTT
CASSGQGTDTQYF
>TRBD1|14|many|TRBJ2-4|TRBV20-1
TGCAGTGCTCCTACAGGGGGTTTGGAAAACATTCAGTACTTC
CSAPTGGLENIQYF
>NA|13|NA|TRBJ1-1|TRBV29-1
TGCAGCGTTGCCGGGACCAACTGGGGTGAAGCTTTCTTT
CSVAGTNWGEAFF
>NA|14|many|TRBJ2-1|TRBV9
TGTGCCAGCAGCGTTGGACTCCTCTACAATGAGCAGTTCTTC
CASSVGLLYNEQFF
>NA|16|many|TRBJ2-4|TRBV6-6
TGTGCCAGCAGTCCCCATGAGGGAAGATCCAAAAACATTCAGTACTTC
CASSPHEGRSKNIQYF
>NA|15|many|TRBJ1-1|TRBV14
TGTGCCAGCAGCTATTCGGGTCGGCCGGACACTGAAGCTTTCTTT
CASSYSGRPDTEAFF
>TRBD2|16|many|TRBJ2-1|TRBV12-3/TRBV12-4
TGTGCCAGCAGTTTCCTAGCGGGGGCTCTCGGAAATGAGCAGTTCTTC
CASSFLAGALGNEQFF
>NA|13|many|TRBJ1-1|TRBV14
TGTGCCAGCCAATCACAGGCGAACACTGAAGCTTTCTTT
CASQSQANTEAFF
>TRBD1|14|few|TRBJ2-7|TRBV28
TGTGCCAGCCATGGACAGGCCCTACGCTACGAGCAGTACTTC
CASHGQALRYEQYF
>TRBD2|16|many|TRBJ2-1|TRBV5-5
TGTGCCAGCCTACTAGCGGGACTGAATGTCTACAATGAGCAGTTCTTC
CASLLAGLNVYNEQFF
>TRBD2|19|NA|TRBJ2-1|TRBV6-1
TGTGCCAGCAGTGAAGCCGGCGGGAGGGCCGTCGGTTCCTACAATGAGCAGTTCTTC
CASSEAGGRAVGSYNEQFF
>TRBD1|13|many|TRBJ2-2|TRBV20-1
TGCAGTGCTAGGACAGGGGGCACCGGGGAGCTGTTTTTT
CSARTGGTGELFF
>TRBD2|14|few|TRBJ2-1|TRBV11-3
TGTGCCTCCAGCGGGAGGGATATATACAATGAGCAGTTCTTC
CASSGRDIYNEQFF
>NA|13|NA|TRBJ2-7|TRBV2
TGTGCCAGCATTCTGTCTTCCAAGTACGAGCAGTACTTC
CASILSSKYEQYF
>TRBD1|16|many|TRBJ1-4|TRBV3-1
TGTGCCAGCAGCCCTGACAGGGGCGGAACTAATGAAAAACTGTTTTTT
CASSPDRGGTNEKLFF
>NA|16|many|TRBJ2-4|TRBV4-2
TGTGCCAGCAGCAAAGGGCTAGCTTCGACGGGAAACATTCAGTACTTC
CASSKGLASTGNIQYF
>TRBD2|17|few|TRBJ2-3|TRBV27
TGTGCCAGCAGAACCTTAGCGGGAGGGAACCGCACAGATACGCAGTATTTT
CASRTLAGGNRTDTQYF
>NA|15|many|TRBJ2-1|TRBV12-3/TRBV12-4
TGTGCCAGCAGCCCCCGGGTGGGCAACTACAATGAGCAGTTCTTC
CASSPRVGNYNEQFF
>TRBD2|15|NA|TRBJ2-7|TRBV7-2
TGTGCCAGCAGCTCTCTAGCGGGAGGACACTACGAGCAGTACTTC
CASSSLAGGHYEQYF
>NA|15|NA|TRBJ1-3|TRBV12-3/TRBV12-4
TGTGCCAGCAGCCCTCGGACAGATTCTGGAAACACCATATATTTT
CASSPRTDSGNTIYF
>NA|12|few|TRBJ1-2|TRBV28
TGTGCCACCAAGGGCAGTAACTATGGCTACACCTTC
CATKGSNYGYTF
>TRBD1|16|NA|TRBJ2-3|TRBV7-2
TGTGCCAGCAGCCCTCAGGGACAGGGGAAGGCAGATACGCAGTATTTT
CASSPQGQGKADTQYF
>NA|13|once|TRBJ2-5|TRBV29-1
TGCAGCGTTGAATTGGGCGCTCAAGAGACCCAGTACTTC
CSVELGAQETQYF
>NA|12|many|TRBJ1-5|TRBV28
TGTGCCAGCAGGGAGCTCAATCAGCCCCAGCATTTT
CASRELNQPQHF